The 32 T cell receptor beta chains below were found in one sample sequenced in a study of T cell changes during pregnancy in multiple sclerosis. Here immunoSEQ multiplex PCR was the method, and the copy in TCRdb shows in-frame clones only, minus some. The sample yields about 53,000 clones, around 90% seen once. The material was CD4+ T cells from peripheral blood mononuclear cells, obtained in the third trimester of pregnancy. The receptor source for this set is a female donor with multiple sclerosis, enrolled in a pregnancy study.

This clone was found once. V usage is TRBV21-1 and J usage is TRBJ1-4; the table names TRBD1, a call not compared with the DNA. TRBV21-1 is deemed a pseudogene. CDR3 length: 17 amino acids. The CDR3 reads CASSKPDRRTTNEKLFF. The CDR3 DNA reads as TGTGCCAGCAGCAAACCGGACAGGAGGACAACTAATGAAAAACTGTTTTTT.

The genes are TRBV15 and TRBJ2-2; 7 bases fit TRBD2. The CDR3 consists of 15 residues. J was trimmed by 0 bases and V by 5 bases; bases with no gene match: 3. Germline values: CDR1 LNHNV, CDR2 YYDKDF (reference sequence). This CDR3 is CATSPSGANTGELFF. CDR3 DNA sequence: TGTGCCACCAGCCCTAGCGGAGCGAACACCGGGGAGCTGTTTTTT.

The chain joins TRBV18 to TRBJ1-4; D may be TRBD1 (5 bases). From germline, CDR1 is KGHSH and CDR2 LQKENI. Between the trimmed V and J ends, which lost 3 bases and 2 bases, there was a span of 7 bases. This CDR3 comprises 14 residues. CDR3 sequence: CASSPGQTNEKLFF. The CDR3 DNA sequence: TGTGCCAGCTCACCGGGGCAGACTAATGAAAAACTGTTTTTT.

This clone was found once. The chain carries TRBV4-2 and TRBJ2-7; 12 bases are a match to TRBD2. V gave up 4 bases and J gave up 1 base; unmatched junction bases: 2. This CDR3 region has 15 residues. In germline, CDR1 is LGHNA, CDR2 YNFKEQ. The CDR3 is CASSPSGGDSYEQYF. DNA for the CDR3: TGTGCCAGCAGCCCTAGCGGGGGGGATTCCTACGAGCAGTACTTC.

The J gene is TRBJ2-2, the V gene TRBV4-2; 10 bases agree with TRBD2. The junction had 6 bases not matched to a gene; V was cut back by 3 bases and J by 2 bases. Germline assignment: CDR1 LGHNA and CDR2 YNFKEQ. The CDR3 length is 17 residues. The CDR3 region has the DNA TGTGCCAGCAGCCAGTCCCCTAGCGGGGGTAACACCGGGGAGCTGTTTTTT. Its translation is CASSQSPSGGNTGELFF.

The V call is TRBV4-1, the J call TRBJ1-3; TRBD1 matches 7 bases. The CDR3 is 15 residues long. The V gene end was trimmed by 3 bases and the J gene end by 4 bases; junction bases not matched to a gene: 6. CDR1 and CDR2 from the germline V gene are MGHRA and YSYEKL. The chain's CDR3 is CASSQRTGNGNTIYF. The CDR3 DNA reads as TGCGCCAGCAGCCAGCGGACAGGCAACGGAAACACCATATATTTT.

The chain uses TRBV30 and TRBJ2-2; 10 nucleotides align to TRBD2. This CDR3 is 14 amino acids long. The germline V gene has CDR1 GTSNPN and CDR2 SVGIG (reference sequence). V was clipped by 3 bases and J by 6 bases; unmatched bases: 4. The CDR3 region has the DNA TGTGCCTGGAGAACCAGCGGGGGGGCCGGGGAGCTGTTTTTT. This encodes CAWRTSGGAGELFF.

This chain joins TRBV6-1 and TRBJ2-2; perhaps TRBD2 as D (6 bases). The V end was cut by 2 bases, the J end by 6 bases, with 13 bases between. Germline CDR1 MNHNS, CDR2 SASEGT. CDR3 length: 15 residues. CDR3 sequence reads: CASSEKSERAGELFF. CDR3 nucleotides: TGTGCCAGCAGTGAAAAGTCCGAGCGGGCCGGGGAGCTGTTTTTT.

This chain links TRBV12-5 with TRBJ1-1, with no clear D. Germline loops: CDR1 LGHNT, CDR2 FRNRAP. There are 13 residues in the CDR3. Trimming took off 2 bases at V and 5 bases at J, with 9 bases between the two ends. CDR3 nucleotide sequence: TGTGCTAGTGGTTTGAGAACGGGAACTGAAGCTTTCTTT. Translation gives CASGLRTGTEAFF.

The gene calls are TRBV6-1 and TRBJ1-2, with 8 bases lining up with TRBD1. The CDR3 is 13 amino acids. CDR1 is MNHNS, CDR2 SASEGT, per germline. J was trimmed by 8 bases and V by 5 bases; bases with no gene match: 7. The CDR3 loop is CASSWDRNIGYTF. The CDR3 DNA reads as TGTGCCAGCAGTTGGGACAGGAACATAGGCTACACCTTC.

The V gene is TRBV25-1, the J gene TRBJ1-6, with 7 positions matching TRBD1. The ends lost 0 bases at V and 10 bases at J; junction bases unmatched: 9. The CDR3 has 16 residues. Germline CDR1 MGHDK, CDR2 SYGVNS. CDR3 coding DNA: TGTGCCAGCAGTGAATATAAGCTAGGGGGCAAATCACCCCTCCACTTT. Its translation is CASSEYKLGGKSPLHF.

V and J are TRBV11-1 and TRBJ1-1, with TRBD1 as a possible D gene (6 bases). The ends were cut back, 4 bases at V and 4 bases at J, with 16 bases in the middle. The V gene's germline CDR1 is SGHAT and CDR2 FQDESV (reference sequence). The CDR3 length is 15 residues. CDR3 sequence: CASSSLPGAGTEAFF. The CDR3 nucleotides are TGTGCCAGCAGCTCCTTACCAGGGGCTGGCACTGAAGCTTTCTTT.

The CDR3 here is CASLDSTGNTIYF. CDR3 DNA: TGTGCCAGCCTAGACAGTACTGGAAACACCATATATTTT. The rearrangement uses TRBV6-5 and TRBJ1-3, with TRBD1 as a possible D gene (5 bases). The CDR3 runs 13 residues. The germline V gene has CDR1 MNHEY and CDR2 SVGAGI. V was trimmed by 8 bases and J by 2 bases, leaving 10 bases between them.

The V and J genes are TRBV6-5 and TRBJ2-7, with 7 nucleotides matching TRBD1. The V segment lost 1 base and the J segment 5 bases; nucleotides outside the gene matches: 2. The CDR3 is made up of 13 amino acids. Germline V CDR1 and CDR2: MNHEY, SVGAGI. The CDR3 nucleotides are TGTGCCAGCAGTTACTTGACAGGGAACGAGCAGTACTTC. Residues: CASSYLTGNEQYF.

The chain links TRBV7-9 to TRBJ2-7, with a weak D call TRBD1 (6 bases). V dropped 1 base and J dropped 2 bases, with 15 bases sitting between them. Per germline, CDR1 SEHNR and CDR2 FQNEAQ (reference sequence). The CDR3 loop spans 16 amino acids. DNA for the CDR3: TGTGCCAGCAGCTTAGGGACTGGCGGACAGACCTACGAGCAGTACTTC. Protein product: CASSLGTGGQTYEQYF.

CDR3 coding DNA: TGTGCCAGCAGCTTACTAGCGGGGGGCCAAGAGACCCAGTACTTC. Its translation is CASSLLAGGQETQYF. The V and J genes are TRBV5-4 and TRBJ2-5; 12 positions match TRBD2. Germline V gene lookup returns CDR1 SGHNT and CDR2 YYREEE (reference sequence). V dropped 2 bases and J dropped 1; count of bases not matched to a gene: 0. The CDR3 extends over 15 amino acids.

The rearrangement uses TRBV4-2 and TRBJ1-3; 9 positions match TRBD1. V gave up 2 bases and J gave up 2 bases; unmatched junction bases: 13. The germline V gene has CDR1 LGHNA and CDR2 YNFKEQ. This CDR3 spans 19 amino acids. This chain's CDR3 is CASSQHPNRDRVTGNTIYF. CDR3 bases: TGTGCCAGCAGCCAACACCCCAACCGGGACAGGGTAACTGGAAACACCATATATTTT.

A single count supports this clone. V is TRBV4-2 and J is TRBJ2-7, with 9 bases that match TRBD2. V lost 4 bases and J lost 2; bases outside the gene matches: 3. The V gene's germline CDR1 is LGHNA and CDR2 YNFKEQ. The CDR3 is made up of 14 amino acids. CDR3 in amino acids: CASSPSGGPYEQYF. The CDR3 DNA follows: TGTGCCAGCAGCCCGAGCGGGGGGCCCTACGAGCAGTACTTC.

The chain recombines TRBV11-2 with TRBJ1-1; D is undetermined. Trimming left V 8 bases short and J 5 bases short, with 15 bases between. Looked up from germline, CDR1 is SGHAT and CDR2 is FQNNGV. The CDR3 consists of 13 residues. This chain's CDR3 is CASHENPGTEAFF. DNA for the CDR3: TGTGCCAGCCACGAGAACCCGGGTACTGAAGCTTTCTTT.

The CDR3 protein is CASRFLFAGEGYTF. CDR3 nucleotides: TGTGCCAGCAGATTCTTATTCGCGGGCGAAGGCTACACCTTC. The gene calls are TRBV6-5 and TRBJ1-2; D not certain. V was cut by 6 bases and J by 8 bases, with 19 bases left in between. CDR1 is MNHEY and CDR2 is SVGAGI in the germline V gene. The CDR3 contains 14 residues.

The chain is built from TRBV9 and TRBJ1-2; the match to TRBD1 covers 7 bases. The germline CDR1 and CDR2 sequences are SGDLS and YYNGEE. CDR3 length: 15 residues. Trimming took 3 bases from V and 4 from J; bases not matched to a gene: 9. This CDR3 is CASSAPQGFGYGYTF. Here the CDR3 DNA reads TGTGCCAGCAGCGCGCCACAGGGGTTTGGCTATGGCTACACCTTC.

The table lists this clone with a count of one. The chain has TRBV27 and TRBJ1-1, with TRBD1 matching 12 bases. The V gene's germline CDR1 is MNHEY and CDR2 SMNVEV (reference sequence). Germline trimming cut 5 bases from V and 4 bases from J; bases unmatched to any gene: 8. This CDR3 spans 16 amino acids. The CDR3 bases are TGTGCCAGCAGTGCCCGGGACAGGGGGCCTGGCACTGAAGCTTTCTTT. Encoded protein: CASSARDRGPGTEAFF.

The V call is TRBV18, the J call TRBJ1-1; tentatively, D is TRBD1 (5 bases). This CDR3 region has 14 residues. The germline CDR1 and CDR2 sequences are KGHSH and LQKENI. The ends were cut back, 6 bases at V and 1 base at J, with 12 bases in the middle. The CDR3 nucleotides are TGTGCCAGCTCCGTGGGGCAGGGGAACACTGAAGCTTTCTTT. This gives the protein CASSVGQGNTEAFF.

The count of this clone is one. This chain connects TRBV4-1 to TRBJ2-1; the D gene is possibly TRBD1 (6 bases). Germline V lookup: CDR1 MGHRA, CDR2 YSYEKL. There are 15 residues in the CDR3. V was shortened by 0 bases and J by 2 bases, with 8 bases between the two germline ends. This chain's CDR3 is CASSQEQGPYNEQFF. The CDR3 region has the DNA TGCGCCAGCAGCCAAGAACAGGGTCCCTACAATGAGCAGTTCTTC.

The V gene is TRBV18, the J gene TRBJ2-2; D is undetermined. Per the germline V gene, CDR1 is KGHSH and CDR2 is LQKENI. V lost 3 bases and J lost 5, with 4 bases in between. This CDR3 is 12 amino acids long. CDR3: CASSPRTGELFF. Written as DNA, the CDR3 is TGTGCCAGCTCACCGAGGACCGGGGAGCTGTTTTTT.

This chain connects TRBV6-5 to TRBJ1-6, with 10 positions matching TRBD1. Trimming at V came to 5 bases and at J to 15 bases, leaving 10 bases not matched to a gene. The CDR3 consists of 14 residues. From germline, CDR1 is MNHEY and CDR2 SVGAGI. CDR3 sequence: CASSPPGQGTLLHF. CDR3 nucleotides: TGTGCCAGCAGTCCTCCGGGACAGGGGACTCTCCTCCACTTT.

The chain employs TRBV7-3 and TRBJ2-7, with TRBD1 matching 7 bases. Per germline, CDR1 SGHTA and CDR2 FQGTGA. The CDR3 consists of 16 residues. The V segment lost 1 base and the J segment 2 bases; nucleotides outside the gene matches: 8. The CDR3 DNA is TGTGCCAGCAGCTTAATTGGGACAGCCATGGCCTACGAGCAGTACTTC. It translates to CASSLIGTAMAYEQYF.

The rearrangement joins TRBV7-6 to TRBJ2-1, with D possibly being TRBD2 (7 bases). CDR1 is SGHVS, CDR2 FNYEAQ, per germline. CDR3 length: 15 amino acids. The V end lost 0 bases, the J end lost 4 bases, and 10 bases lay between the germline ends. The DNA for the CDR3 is TGTGCCAGCAGCTTAGCCGGGGGGCAGTACAATGAGCAGTTCTTC. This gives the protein CASSLAGGQYNEQFF. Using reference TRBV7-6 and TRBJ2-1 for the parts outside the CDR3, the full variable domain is GAGVSQSPRYKVTKRGQDVALRCDPISGHVSLYWYRQALGQGPEFLTYFNYEAQQDKSGLPNDRFSAERPEGSISTLTIQRTEQRDSAMYRCASSLAGGQYNEQFFGPGTRLTVL.

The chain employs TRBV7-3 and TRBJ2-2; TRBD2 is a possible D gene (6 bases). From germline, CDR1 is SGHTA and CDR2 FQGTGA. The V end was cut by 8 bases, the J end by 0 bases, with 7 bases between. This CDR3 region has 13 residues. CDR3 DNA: TGTGCCAGCTCTAGCGCGAACACCGGGGAGCTGTTTTTT. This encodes CASSSANTGELFF.

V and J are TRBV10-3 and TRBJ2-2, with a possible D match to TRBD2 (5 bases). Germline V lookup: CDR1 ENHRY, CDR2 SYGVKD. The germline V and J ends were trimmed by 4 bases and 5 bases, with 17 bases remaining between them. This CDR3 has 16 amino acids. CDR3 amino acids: CAISASPNRGTGELFF. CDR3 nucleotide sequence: TGTGCCATCAGTGCCTCACCGAATCGGGGTACCGGGGAGCTGTTTTTT.

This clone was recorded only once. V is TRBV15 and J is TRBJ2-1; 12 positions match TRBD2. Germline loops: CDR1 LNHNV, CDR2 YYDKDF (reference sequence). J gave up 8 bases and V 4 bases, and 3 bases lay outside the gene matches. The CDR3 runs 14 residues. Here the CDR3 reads CATSIGTSGYEQFF. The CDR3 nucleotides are TGTGCCACCAGCATAGGGACTAGCGGGTATGAGCAGTTCTTC.

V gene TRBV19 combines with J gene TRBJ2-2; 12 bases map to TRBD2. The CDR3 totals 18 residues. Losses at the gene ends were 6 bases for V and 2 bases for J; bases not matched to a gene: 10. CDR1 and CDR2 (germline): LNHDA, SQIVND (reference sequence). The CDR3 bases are TGTGCCAGTAGATGGGGGCTAGCGGGGGGGGAAAACACCGGGGAGCTGTTTTTT. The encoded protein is CASRWGLAGGENTGELFF.